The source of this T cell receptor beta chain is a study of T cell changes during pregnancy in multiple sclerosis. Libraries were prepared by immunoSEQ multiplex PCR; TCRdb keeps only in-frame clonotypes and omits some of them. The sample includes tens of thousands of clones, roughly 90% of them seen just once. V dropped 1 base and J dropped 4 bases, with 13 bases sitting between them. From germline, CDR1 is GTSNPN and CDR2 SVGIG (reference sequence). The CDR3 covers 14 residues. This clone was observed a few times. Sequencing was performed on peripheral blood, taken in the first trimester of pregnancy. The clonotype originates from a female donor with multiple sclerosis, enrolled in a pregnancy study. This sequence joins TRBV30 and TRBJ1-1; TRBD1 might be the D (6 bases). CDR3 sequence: CAWSEVVGGTEAFF. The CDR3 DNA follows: TGTGCCTGGAGTGAGGTGGTAGGGGGCACTGAAGCTTTCTTT.